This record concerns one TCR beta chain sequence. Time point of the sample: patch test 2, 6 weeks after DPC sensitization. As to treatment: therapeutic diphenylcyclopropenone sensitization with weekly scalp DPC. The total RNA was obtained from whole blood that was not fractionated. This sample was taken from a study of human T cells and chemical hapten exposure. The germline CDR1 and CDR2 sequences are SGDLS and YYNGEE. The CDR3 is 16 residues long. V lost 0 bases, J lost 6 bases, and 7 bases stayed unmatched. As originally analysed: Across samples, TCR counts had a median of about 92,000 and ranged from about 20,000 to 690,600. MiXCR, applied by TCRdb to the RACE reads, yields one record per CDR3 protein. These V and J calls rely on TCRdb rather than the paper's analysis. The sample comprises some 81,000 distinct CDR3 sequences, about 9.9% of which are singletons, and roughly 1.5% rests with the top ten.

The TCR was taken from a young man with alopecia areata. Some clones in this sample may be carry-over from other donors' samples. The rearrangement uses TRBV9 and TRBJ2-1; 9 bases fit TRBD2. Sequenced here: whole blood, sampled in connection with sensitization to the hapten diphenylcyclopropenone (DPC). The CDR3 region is CASSVVVSGGFNEQFF. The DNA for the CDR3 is TGTGCCAGCAGCGTAGTGGTGAGCGGGGGGTTCAATGAGCAGTTCTTC.